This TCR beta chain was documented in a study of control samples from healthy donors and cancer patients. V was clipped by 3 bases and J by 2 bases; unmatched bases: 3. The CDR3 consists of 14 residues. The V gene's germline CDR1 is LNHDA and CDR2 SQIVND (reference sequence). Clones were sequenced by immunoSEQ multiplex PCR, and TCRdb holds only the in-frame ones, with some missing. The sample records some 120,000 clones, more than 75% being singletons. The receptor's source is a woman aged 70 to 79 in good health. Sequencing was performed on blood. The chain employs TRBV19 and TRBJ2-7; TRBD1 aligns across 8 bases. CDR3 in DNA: TGTGCCAGTAGTATCCGGGACAGGCCCTACGAGCAGTACTTC. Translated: CASSIRDRPYEQYF.